The 25 T cell receptor beta chains below all came from one sample that was sequenced in a study of beta chain features in type 1 diabetes listed by TCRdb under 2018. The library was built by means of the immunoSEQ multiplex PCR assay. The entire isolated RNA was reverse transcribed using the High Capacity cDNA Reverse Transcription Kit, and thus expressed TCRB transcripts were sequenced. TCRdb re-hosts the immuneACCESS table, in-frame sequences only. Its copies lack some clones; in the studies checked, an unresolved V gene accounts for under half of them, and the cause for the rest is not known. The sample table records 60,000 or so clones; over 50% of these occur just once. The ten biggest clones cover roughly 2.4% of the sample. Sequenced sample: Tregs from blood. Explained via the paper, the cell subset or site label denotes: regulatory CD4+ T cells. The receptors come from a woman between 18 and 30 years old in good health.

V is TRBV18 and J is TRBJ2-2; 13 bases are shared with TRBD2. After removal of 4 bases from V and 0 bases from J, the junction contained 5 bases not matched to a gene. This CDR3 is built from 18 residues. Germline values: CDR1 KGHSH, CDR2 LQKENI. This chain's CDR3 is CASSRGLAGEANTGELFF. CDR3 nucleotide sequence: TGTGCCAGCTCACGAGGACTAGCGGGAGAGGCGAACACCGGGGAGCTGTTTTTT.

This clone was observed once. The chain combines TRBV5-1 with TRBJ2-3; TRBD2 is a possible D gene (5 bases). Per the germline V gene, CDR1 is SGHRS and CDR2 is YFSETQ. The CDR3 consists of 16 residues. The V and J ends lost 2 bases and 1 base respectively, with 14 bases between them. For the CDR3, the DNA is TGCGCCAGCAGCTTCCAAAAAGTGGGAGGCACAGATACGCAGTATTTT. As protein: CASSFQKVGGTDTQYF.

This chain joins TRBV29-1 and TRBJ2-1; 10 nucleotides match TRBD2. The length of the CDR3 is 14 residues. V shed 8 bases, J shed 5 bases, and the junction held 9 bases outside the gene matches. Germline CDR1 and CDR2: SQVTM and ANQGSEA. CDR3 residues: CSPRVAGGHNEQFF. CDR3 in DNA: TGCAGCCCTAGGGTAGCGGGGGGTCACAATGAGCAGTTCTTC.

This sequence joins TRBV4-2 and TRBJ1-1; D is unclear. The ends were cut back, 0 bases at V and 0 bases at J, with 8 bases in the middle. Germline loops: CDR1 LGHNA, CDR2 YNFKEQ. CDR3 length: 15 residues. The CDR3 nucleotides read TGTGCCAGCAGCCAAGAGGCCAGAATGAACACTGAAGCTTTCTTT. It specifies CASSQEARMNTEAFF.

The genes are TRBV10-3 and TRBJ2-3; 9 bases align to TRBD1. V trimming: 3 bases; J trimming: 5 bases; junction bases outside the gene matches: 6. The CDR3 is 15 amino acids. Per germline, CDR1 ENHRY and CDR2 SYGVKD. CDR3 nucleotides: TGTGCCATCAGTGAACCGGGACAGGGTCAAGATACGCAGTATTTT. Its protein product is CAISEPGQGQDTQYF.

The chain links TRBV4-2 to TRBJ1-1, with no clear D. V was pared by 3 bases and J by 0 bases, with 14 bases between. The CDR3 is 16 residues long. The germline V gene has CDR1 LGHNA and CDR2 YNFKEQ. The CDR3: CASSHTGVSMNTEAFF. Written as DNA, the CDR3 is TGTGCCAGCAGCCACACCGGGGTCTCCATGAACACTGAAGCTTTCTTT.

This chain joins TRBV6-6 and TRBJ2-7; 8 bases agree with TRBD1. V trimming: 7 bases; J trimming: 4 bases; junction bases outside the gene matches: 12. CDR3 length: 15 residues. CDR1 and CDR2 from the germline V gene are MNHNY and SVGAGI (reference sequence). CDR3 sequence: CASIPGRTGTYEQYF. The CDR3 bases are TGTGCCAGCATTCCCGGCAGGACAGGGACGTACGAGCAGTACTTC.

The V gene is TRBV9, the J gene TRBJ2-1; D is perhaps TRBD2 (6 bases). V shed 0 bases and J shed 8 bases, with 15 bases lying between them. CDR1 SGDLS and CDR2 YYNGEE come from the germline V gene. This CDR3 has 15 amino acids. The CDR3 loop is CASSVGGTGWDEQFF. The CDR3 coding sequence is TGTGCCAGCAGCGTAGGAGGGACTGGGTGGGATGAGCAGTTCTTC. Full variable domain (missing parts from reference TRBV9 and TRBJ2-1): DSGVTQTPKHLITATGQRVTLRCSPRSGDLSVYWYQQSLDQGLQFLIQYYNGEERAKGNILERFSAQQFPDLHSELNLSSLELGDSALYFCASSVGGTGWDEQFFGPGTRLTVL.

The CDR3 sequence: CASSRGQANYGYTF. The CDR3 DNA reads TGTGCCAGCAGCCGCGGACAGGCTAACTATGGCTACACCTTC. V usage is TRBV2 and J usage is TRBJ1-2; TRBD1 matches 7 bases. There are 14 residues in the CDR3. Germline loops: CDR1 SNHLY, CDR2 FYNNEI. V shed 6 bases and J 0 bases; nucleotides not matched to a gene: 4.

The DNA of the CDR3 is TGTGCCAGCAGCTCTTCCCGGACAGGGGGACGTTATAATTCACCCCTCCACTTT. It yields the protein CASSSSRTGGRYNSPLHF. The chain joins TRBV7-2 to TRBJ1-6; 10 nucleotides align to TRBD1. The CDR3 length is 18 residues. Germline V lookup: CDR1 SGHTA, CDR2 FQGNSA. Trimming cost V 4 bases and J 4 bases; bases outside gene matches: 10. The full variable domain, its missing parts supplied by reference TRBV7-2 and TRBJ1-6, is GAGVSQSPSNKVTEKGKDVELRCDPISGHTALYWYRQSLGQGLEFLIYFQGNSAPDKSGLPSDRFSAERTGGSVSTLTIQRTQQEDSAVYLCASSSSRTGGRYNSPLHFGNGTRLTVT.

This chain links TRBV10-3 with TRBJ1-5, with D possibly TRBD1 on 6 matching bases. CDR3 length: 14 amino acids. With 3 bases removed from V and 4 bases from J, the gap between germline ends came to 10 bases. Germline CDR1 and CDR2: ENHRY and SYGVKD. CDR3 nucleotides: TGTGCCATCAGTGACCACAGGGCGAATCAGCCCCAGCATTTT. It encodes CAISDHRANQPQHF.

This clone was counted a few times. This chain links TRBV11-2 with TRBJ2-3, with 8 bases that match TRBD2. Looked up from germline, CDR1 is SGHAT and CDR2 is FQNNGV. V shed 6 bases, J shed 1 base, and the junction held 0 bases outside the gene matches. The CDR3 covers 13 residues. The CDR3: CASRTSGTDTQYF. Here the CDR3 DNA reads TGTGCCAGCAGGACTAGCGGCACAGATACGCAGTATTTT. The complete variable domain, with remaining parts taken from reference TRBV11-2 and TRBJ2-3, reads EAGVAQSPRYKIIEKRQSVAFWCNPISGHATLYWYQQILGQGPKLLIQFQNNGVVDDSQLPKDRFSAERLKGVDSTLKIQPAKLEDSAVYLCASRTSGTDTQYFGPGTRLTVL.

This clone showed up just a few times. This chain links TRBV5-1 with TRBJ2-7; D perhaps matches TRBD2 (6 bases). The V gene lost 1 base and the J gene lost 7 bases, with 15 bases spanning the gap. CDR3 length: 14 amino acids. Germline assignment: CDR1 SGHRS and CDR2 YFSETQ. CDR3 amino acids: CASSLIHGRGEQYF. In nucleotides, the CDR3 is TGCGCCAGCAGCTTGATTCACGGCCGGGGGGAGCAGTACTTC.

This clone was observed a few times. The V call is TRBV6-5, the J call TRBJ2-1, with 7 bases that match TRBD1. From germline, CDR1 is MNHEY and CDR2 SVGAGI. Germline trimming cut 7 bases from V and 4 bases from J; bases unmatched to any gene: 7. The CDR3 totals 14 residues. The CDR3 nucleotides are TGTGCCAGCACATACGGGACAGCTTACAATGAGCAGTTCTTC. Its translation is CASTYGTAYNEQFF.

The V and J genes are TRBV5-1 and TRBJ2-7; 13 nucleotides agree with TRBD2. The CDR3 length is 18 residues. Germline assignment: CDR1 SGHRS and CDR2 YFSETQ. V shed 0 bases and J 0 bases; nucleotides not matched to a gene: 6. This chain's CDR3 is CASSLGSGLAGLSYEQYF. Here the CDR3 DNA reads TGCGCCAGCAGCTTGGGCTCGGGACTAGCGGGACTCTCCTACGAGCAGTACTTC.

This clone occurred a few times. V is TRBV29-1 and J is TRBJ2-3; a possible D gene is TRBD2 (7 bases). V lost 4 bases, J lost 5 bases, and 22 bases lay in between. This CDR3 contains 16 residues. Germline V gene lookup returns CDR1 SQVTM and CDR2 ANQGSEA. DNA of the CDR3: TGCAGCGTTGTCGGGGGCCTAGCGGAGGGAGGAGATACGCAGTATTTT. Translated, it gives CSVVGGLAEGGDTQYF.

This clone has a handful of counts. This chain uses TRBV10-3 with TRBJ1-2; perhaps TRBD1 as D (6 bases). Germline V gives CDR1 ENHRY, CDR2 SYGVKD. This CDR3 region has 16 residues. V was trimmed by 0 bases and J by 4 bases, leaving 15 bases between them. CDR3 bases: TGTGCCATCAGTGAGTCTGGGCAGGGGAAATCCTATGGCTACACCTTC. It specifies CAISESGQGKSYGYTF.

The chain carries TRBV10-3 and TRBJ2-2; D gene unclear. The CDR3 loop spans 14 amino acids. Germline assignment: CDR1 ENHRY and CDR2 SYGVKD. The ends were cut back, 6 bases at V and 0 bases at J, with 8 bases in the middle. For the CDR3, the DNA is TGTGCCATCAGACAGTTCGCGAACACCGGGGAGCTGTTTTTT. Its translation is CAIRQFANTGELFF.

J is TRBJ2-7 and V is TRBV7-2; 10 nucleotides line up with TRBD1. The germline V gene has CDR1 SGHTA and CDR2 FQGNSA. With V trimmed by 5 bases and J by 5 bases, 6 bases remained unmatched. This CDR3 has 14 amino acids. The CDR3 here is CASSTRTGGNEQYF. The CDR3, as DNA: TGTGCCAGCAGCACGAGGACAGGGGGGAACGAGCAGTACTTC.

The chain combines TRBV11-2 with TRBJ2-7; TRBD2 might be the D (5 bases). Germline V gene data show CDR1 as SGHAT and CDR2 as FQNNGV. This CDR3 contains 15 residues. Trimming removed 3 bases from V and 1 base from J, with 13 bases in between. The CDR3 DNA sequence: TGTGCCAGCAGCTTCAACCGGGGTCTATCCTACGAGCAGTACTTC. Amino acid sequence: CASSFNRGLSYEQYF. The full variable domain, in which reference TRBV11-2 and TRBJ2-7 provide the parts outside the CDR3, is EAGVAQSPRYKIIEKRQSVAFWCNPISGHATLYWYQQILGQGPKLLIQFQNNGVVDDSQLPKDRFSAERLKGVDSTLKIQPAKLEDSAVYLCASSFNRGLSYEQYFGPGTRLTVT.

Only a few counts were recorded for this clone. The J gene is TRBJ2-7, the V gene TRBV19; 7 bases line up with TRBD1. With 4 bases clipped from V and 2 bases from J, the junction kept 2 bases outside the gene matches. Looked up from germline, CDR1 is LNHDA and CDR2 is SQIVND (reference sequence). This CDR3 has 13 residues. In DNA form, the CDR3 reads TGTGCCAGTAGTAGGCAGGGGGCCTACGAGCAGTACTTC. It is translated as CASSRQGAYEQYF.

This clone appeared a few times. The rearrangement links TRBV28 to TRBJ1-1, with D hard to call. CDR1 and CDR2 (germline): MDHEN, SYDVKM. V lost 5 bases and J 0 bases, leaving 7 bases between the germline ends. The CDR3 has 13 residues. The CDR3 coding sequence is TGTGCCAGCAGTCCTGTCCTGAACACTGAAGCTTTCTTT. Protein product: CASSPVLNTEAFF.

This clone came up once. This chain joins TRBV5-1 and TRBJ1-1; 9 positions match TRBD1. The V gene's germline CDR1 is SGHRS and CDR2 YFSETQ. The J segment lost 7 bases and the V segment lost 4 bases, leaving 11 bases of the junction unmatched. CDR3 length: 15 amino acids. The CDR3 DNA is TGCGCCAGCAGCCTGTGGACAGGGGTAGGAGATGAAGCTTTCTTT. As protein: CASSLWTGVGDEAFF.

The chain combines TRBV7-8 with TRBJ1-4, with a possible D match to TRBD1 (5 bases). V was cut by 1 base and J by 12 bases, with 21 bases left in between. CDR1 is SGHVS, CDR2 FQNEAQ, per germline. The CDR3 is made up of 16 amino acids. CDR3 loop: CASSLVFGQGSGELFF. In DNA form, the CDR3 reads TGTGCCAGCAGCTTAGTCTTTGGGCAGGGTTCCGGTGAACTGTTTTTT.

The chain carries TRBV5-1 and TRBJ2-2; 9 positions agree with TRBD2. The V gene end was trimmed by 0 bases and the J gene end by 5 bases; junction bases not matched to a gene: 8. Germline CDR1 SGHRS, CDR2 YFSETQ. This CDR3 is 17 amino acids long. CDR3 sequence: CASSLEASGVGTGELFF. The DNA of the CDR3 is TGCGCCAGCAGCTTGGAGGCTAGCGGGGTAGGTACCGGGGAGCTGTTTTTT.